The T cell receptor beta chain under discussion was sequenced for a study of cytomegalovirus exposure and HLA in healthy donors. Study results and caveats: In a later analysis, V- and J-gene trimming of beta chains associated with a DCLRE1C missense variant, replicated independently. A later analysis reportedly found that, within productive TCRs, an Asian-associated ancestry cluster had fewer N-insertions than the mean observed across the approximately 660 donors.

Vbeta (60) and Jbeta (13) primers were used in the PCR. TCRdb's table, derived via immunoSEQ multiplex PCR, lists solely in-frame clones and lacks some. This sample contains about 120,000 clones. V trimming: 1 base; J trimming: 1 base; junction bases outside the gene matches: 13. The CDR3 runs to 20 residues. The germline CDR1 and CDR2 sequences are SGDLS and YYNGEE. Notes on this clone: The antigen remains unidentified.

The rearrangement uses TRBV9 and TRBJ2-5; 13 nucleotides align to TRBD2. This receptor was obtained from a man aged 40-49 years in good health and CMV-seropositive. Material: PBMCs. The CDR3 nucleotides are TGTGCCAGCAGCGTATTACCCGGACTAGCGGGAGATGGGGCCCAAGAGACCCAGTACTTC. Translation: CASSVLPGLAGDGAQETQYF.